Listed here is a single T cell receptor beta chain. Its antigen remains unknown. Only Caucasian adults living in Nashville, Tennessee made up the donor group. This specimen belongs to a study of shared clonotypes between healthy human individuals. For the study at large: The study drew on two women and a few men aged 18 to 49 as donors.

The CDR3 runs 16 residues. From germline, CDR1 is ENHRY and CDR2 SYGVKD. With V trimmed by 6 bases and J by 5 bases, 12 bases remained unmatched. 200 to 250 ng DNA, 30,000 or so T cell genomes, went into each sorted-subset replicate PCR. Some clones are missing from TCRdb's copy, which holds only in-frame ones; the method was immunoSEQ multiplex PCR. Of 2.3 million or so clones listed, more than 80% were seen once; the top ten hold 0.35% to 0.45%. Regarding the study as a whole: Enrolling few donors narrowed the genetic and exposure-history diversity that was represented.

The source material was naive CD4+ T cells from PBMCs. Subset described: CD45RA+ positively selected. The gene calls are TRBV10-3 and TRBJ2-1; 8 positions agree with TRBD2. The receptor comes from a young man in good health. Some clones in this sample may be carry-over from other donors' samples. The CDR3 region is CAISFYSAGVNNEQFF. The DNA of the CDR3 is TGTGCCATCAGCTTTTACTCAGCGGGAGTAAACAATGAGCAGTTCTTC.